Shown below are 24 T cell receptor beta chains from a single sample sequenced in a study of shared clonotypes between healthy human individuals. This table comes from immunoSEQ multiplex PCR, and its TCRdb copy is limited to in-frame clones, with some not included. Here the sample spans 2,500,000 or so clones, approximately 90% being singletons. The sample comprised naive CD4+ T cells from PBMCs. As for subset: CD45RA+ positively selected. These TCRs come from a young man in good health. Some clones in this sample may be carry-over from other donors' samples.

The J gene is TRBJ2-2, the V gene TRBV28, with 9 nucleotides matching TRBD2. Looked up from germline, CDR1 is MDHEN and CDR2 is SYDVKM. The CDR3 has 17 amino acids. The J segment lost 5 bases and the V segment lost 5 bases, leaving 12 bases of the junction unmatched. The CDR3 region has the DNA TGTGCCAGCAGTCCGGGTAGCGGGAGAGTCCGGACCGGGGAGCTGTTTTTT. This encodes CASSPGSGRVRTGELFF. Combining the CDR3 with reference TRBV28 and TRBJ2-2 gives the whole variable domain DVKVTQSSRYLVKRTGEKVFLECVQDMDHENMFWYRQDPGLGLRLIYFSYDVKMKEKGDIPEGYSVSREKKERFSLILESASTNQTSMYLCASSPGSGRVRTGELFFGEGSRLTVL.

This chain links TRBV7-9 with TRBJ1-3; the match to TRBD1 covers 8 bases. Germline trimming cut 5 bases from V and 3 bases from J; bases unmatched to any gene: 3. Germline V gene data show CDR1 as SEHNR and CDR2 as FQNEAQ (reference sequence). The CDR3 has 14 residues. CDR3 residues: CASSRGQDGNTIYF. In DNA, the CDR3 is TGTGCCAGCAGCCGGGGACAGGATGGAAACACCATATATTTT.

V is TRBV30 and J is TRBJ1-5, with D maybe TRBD1 (6 bases). The CDR3 length is 14 residues. Germline V gene data show CDR1 as GTSNPN and CDR2 as SVGIG (reference sequence). V dropped 4 bases and J dropped 7 bases, with 17 bases sitting between them. As DNA, the CDR3 is TGTGCCTGGACCGCAGGGGCCCTTGGGCAGCCCCAGCATTTT. This translates into CAWTAGALGQPQHF.

The gene calls are TRBV6-1 and TRBJ2-1; 8 bases fit TRBD2. V lost 7 bases and J lost 9; bases outside the gene matches: 8. Germline-derived CDR1 and CDR2 are MNHNS and SASEGT. The CDR3 has 13 amino acids. The CDR3 protein is CASTRTSRGEQFF. The CDR3, as DNA: TGTGCCAGCACCCGGACTAGCCGGGGTGAGCAGTTCTTC.

The CDR3 DNA reads as TGTGCCTGGAGCCCTTTCCCCACCGGGGAGCTGTTTTTT. It yields the protein CAWSPFPTGELFF. The genes are TRBV30 and TRBJ2-2; D not resolved. CDR3 length: 13 amino acids. Trimming left V 3 bases short and J 4 bases short, with 9 bases between. Germline V lookup: CDR1 GTSNPN, CDR2 SVGIG (reference sequence).

The count of this clone is one. Here the CDR3 reads CASSLWAGTGTGELFF. The CDR3 nucleotides are TGTGCCAGCAGTTTATGGGCAGGGACGGGCACCGGGGAGCTGTTTTTT. This chain uses TRBV28 with TRBJ2-2; D may be TRBD1 or TRBD2 (5 bases each). This CDR3 has 16 amino acids. The V and J ends lost 0 bases and 4 bases respectively, with 12 bases between them. Germline V lookup: CDR1 MDHEN, CDR2 SYDVKM.

This chain links TRBV9 with TRBJ1-5, with D perhaps TRBD1 (6 bases). V lost 0 bases and J 2 bases, leaving 15 bases between the germline ends. Germline V gives CDR1 SGDLS, CDR2 YYNGEE. The CDR3 sequence is 17 residues long. The CDR3: CASSVGSGALGNQPQHF. Written as DNA, the CDR3 is TGTGCCAGCAGCGTAGGCTCAGGGGCCCTTGGCAATCAGCCCCAGCATTTT.

J is TRBJ2-7 and V is TRBV7-2, with 9 bases aligning to TRBD1. This CDR3 is built from 16 residues. The ends lost 7 bases at V and 6 bases at J; junction bases unmatched: 16. Looked up from germline, CDR1 is SGHTA and CDR2 is FQGNSA. The CDR3 nucleotides are TGTGCCAGCACCCCAACTCGGGGACAGGGTTTCACCGAGCAGTACTTC. Residues: CASTPTRGQGFTEQYF.

This chain uses TRBV5-5 with TRBJ2-7; D possibly corresponds to TRBD1 (6 bases). Germline V lookup: CDR1 SGHKS, CDR2 YYEKEE (reference sequence). Trimming took 4 bases from V and 7 from J, leaving 15 bases between them. This CDR3 region has 13 residues. The CDR3: CASSTGQHNEQYF. CDR3 DNA sequence: TGTGCCAGCAGCACAGGACAGCATAATGAGCAGTACTTC.

The chain employs TRBV27 and TRBJ2-2; TRBD2 matches at 8 bases. The CDR3 loop spans 18 amino acids. V lost 5 bases, J lost 0 bases, and 11 bases stayed unmatched. CDR1 is MNHEY, CDR2 SMNVEV, per germline (reference sequence). CDR3 residues: CASSPWLIAGSNTGELFF. The CDR3 DNA is TGTGCCAGCAGTCCCTGGTTGATAGCGGGGTCGAACACCGGGGAGCTGTTTTTT.

The rearrangement links TRBV5-1 to TRBJ2-7; 7 bases align to TRBD1. The CDR3 runs 13 residues. Germline trimming cut 3 bases from V and 3 bases from J; bases unmatched to any gene: 3. Germline V gene lookup returns CDR1 SGHRS and CDR2 YFSETQ. CDR3 protein: CASSSGQVYEQYF. CDR3 nucleotides: TGCGCCAGCAGCTCTGGACAGGTCTACGAGCAGTACTTC. Combining the CDR3 with reference TRBV5-1 and TRBJ2-7 gives the whole variable domain KAGVTQTPRYLIKTRGQQVTLSCSPISGHRSVSWYQQTPGQGLQFLFEYFSETQRNKGNFPGRFSGRQFSNSRSEMNVSTLELGDSALYLCASSSGQVYEQYFGPGTRLTVT.

With respect to this clone: Other DNA sequences in this specimen translate into the identical CDR3. The chain recombines TRBV18 with TRBJ2-1, with TRBD2 as a possible D gene (5 bases). The CDR3 has 15 amino acids. Trimming took 3 bases from V and 0 from J, leaving 9 bases between them. Germline loops: CDR1 KGHSH, CDR2 LQKENI. CDR3 sequence: CASSPSRVSYNEQFF. The DNA for the CDR3 is TGTGCCAGCTCACCCTCGAGGGTCTCCTACAATGAGCAGTTCTTC.

The V gene is TRBV7-2, the J gene TRBJ2-3; weak D call: TRBD1 (6 bases). The CDR3 contains 13 residues. The V and J ends lost 4 bases and 4 bases respectively, with 9 bases between them. CDR1 and CDR2 from the germline V gene are SGHTA and FQGNSA. The CDR3, as DNA: TGTGCCAGCAGCTGGGGGCGGCCAGATACGCAGTATTTT. Its protein product is CASSWGRPDTQYF.

The rearrangement joins TRBV19 to TRBJ1-3; TRBD1 aligns across 7 bases. V gave up 5 bases and J gave up 0 bases; unmatched junction bases: 7. Germline V gene lookup returns CDR1 LNHDA and CDR2 SQIVND (reference sequence). The CDR3 spans 16 residues. The CDR3 here is CASSLQGPNSGNTIYF. The CDR3 DNA follows: TGTGCCAGTAGTTTACAGGGGCCGAACTCTGGAAACACCATATATTTT.

As concerns this clone: Different DNA sequences within this sample yield the same CDR3. The chain joins TRBV28 to TRBJ2-7, with a tentative D call TRBD2 (5 bases). V was shortened by 8 bases and J by 7 bases, with 9 bases between the two germline ends. CDR1 and CDR2 from the germline V gene are MDHEN and SYDVKM. This CDR3 comprises 10 residues. Here the CDR3 reads CASSTREQYF. CDR3 bases: TGTGCCAGCTCCACTAGGGAGCAGTACTTC. The whole variable domain, remainder taken from reference TRBV28 and TRBJ2-7, is DVKVTQSSRYLVKRTGEKVFLECVQDMDHENMFWYRQDPGLGLRLIYFSYDVKMKEKGDIPEGYSVSREKKERFSLILESASTNQTSMYLCASSTREQYFGPGTRLTVT.

On this clone itself: At the DNA level, this CDR3 is encoded by other sequences in the same sample as well. V and J are TRBV5-1 and TRBJ2-2; weak D call: TRBD1 (5 bases). CDR1 is SGHRS and CDR2 is YFSETQ in the germline V gene. V gave up 0 bases and J gave up 0 bases, with 6 bases separating them. CDR3 length: 15 amino acids. CDR3 region: CASSLEGANTGELFF. The CDR3 nucleotides are TGCGCCAGCAGCTTGGAAGGGGCGAACACCGGGGAGCTGTTTTTT.

The chain uses TRBV4-1 and TRBJ1-4, with D hard to call. This CDR3 has 17 residues. Germline values: CDR1 MGHRA, CDR2 YSYEKL. Trimming shortened V by 0 bases and J by 0 bases, and 11 bases separated the two germline ends. Written as DNA, the CDR3 is TGCGCCAGCAGCCAAGATTGGTCGGGGACAACTAATGAAAAACTGTTTTTT. Translated: CASSQDWSGTTNEKLFF.

V is TRBV7-9 and J is TRBJ2-2; 9 nucleotides align to TRBD2. Per germline, CDR1 SEHNR and CDR2 FQNEAQ (reference sequence). The V segment lost 1 base and the J segment 2 bases; nucleotides outside the gene matches: 5. The CDR3 is made up of 17 amino acids. The CDR3 DNA follows: TGTGCCAGCAGCTTAGTAGCTAGCGGGACTAACACCGGGGAGCTGTTTTTT. It translates to CASSLVASGTNTGELFF. The whole variable domain, remainder taken from reference TRBV7-9 and TRBJ2-2, is DTGVSQNPRHKITKRGQNVTFRCDPISEHNRLYWYRQTLGQGPEFLTYFQNEAQLEKSRLLSDRFSAERPKGSFSTLEIQRTEQGDSAMYLCASSLVASGTNTGELFFGEGSRLTVL.

The chain joins TRBV19 to TRBJ2-5; 13 positions match TRBD2. This CDR3 is 16 amino acids long. Germline loops: CDR1 LNHDA, CDR2 SQIVND (reference sequence). With 9 bases clipped from V and 2 bases from J, the junction kept 9 bases outside the gene matches. CDR3 sequence reads: CASTTPGLAGQETQYF. The CDR3, as DNA: TGTGCCAGCACGACTCCGGGACTAGCGGGGCAAGAGACCCAGTACTTC.

The V call is TRBV7-2, the J call TRBJ2-1, with 13 bases aligning to TRBD2. The trim removed 2 bases at V and 9 bases at J, leaving 4 bases unmatched. Germline V gives CDR1 SGHTA, CDR2 FQGNSA. This CDR3 region has 15 residues. This CDR3 is CASSLTSGRGSEQFF. DNA of the CDR3: TGTGCCAGCAGCTTAACTAGCGGGAGGGGGAGTGAGCAGTTCTTC. Full variable domain (outside the CDR3, taken from reference TRBV7-2 and TRBJ2-1): GAGVSQSPSNKVTEKGKDVELRCDPISGHTALYWYRQSLGQGLEFLIYFQGNSAPDKSGLPSDRFSAERTGGSVSTLTIQRTQQEDSAVYLCASSLTSGRGSEQFFGPGTRLTVL.

This chain links TRBV7-2 with TRBJ2-2; TRBD2 agrees at 14 bases. The CDR3 sequence is 16 residues long. The germline gives CDR1 SGHTA, CDR2 FQGNSA. Unmatched junction bases numbered 5, after V lost 5 bases and J lost 6 bases. The CDR3 DNA reads as TGTGCCAGCAGCCGCCGACTAGCGGGAGGGGCCGGGGAGCTGTTTTTT. Protein product: CASSRRLAGGAGELFF.

This clone was recorded only once. The genes are TRBV2 and TRBJ2-1; D not resolved. There are 14 residues in the CDR3. Germline CDR1 is SNHLY and CDR2 is FYNNEI. V lost 5 bases, J lost 3 bases, and 11 bases lay in between. The DNA for the CDR3 is TGTGCCAGCAGTTCCAATACTCGCTACAATGAGCAGTTCTTC. This encodes CASSSNTRYNEQFF.

Regarding this clone: Within the sample, other DNA sequences also encode this same CDR3. V and J are TRBV7-2 and TRBJ2-3; no clear D gene. CDR1 and CDR2 (germline): SGHTA, FQGNSA. V gave up 0 bases and J gave up 0 bases, with 4 bases separating them. The CDR3 sequence is 14 residues long. The CDR3 sequence is CASSLAGSTDTQYF. CDR3 nucleotide sequence: TGTGCCAGCAGCTTAGCTGGGAGCACAGATACGCAGTATTTT. The full variable domain, rest sourced from reference TRBV7-2 and TRBJ2-3, is GAGVSQSPSNKVTEKGKDVELRCDPISGHTALYWYRQSLGQGLEFLIYFQGNSAPDKSGLPSDRFSAERTGGSVSTLTIQRTQQEDSAVYLCASSLAGSTDTQYFGPGTRLTVL.

CDR3 DNA sequence: TGTGCCAGCAGTTTCCACGGATATGGCTACACCTTC. This translates into CASSFHGYGYTF. The chain links TRBV28 to TRBJ1-2; D is unclear. CDR1 is MDHEN and CDR2 is SYDVKM in the germline V gene. V was shortened by 3 bases and J by 5 bases, with 7 bases between the two germline ends. The CDR3 is 12 residues long.